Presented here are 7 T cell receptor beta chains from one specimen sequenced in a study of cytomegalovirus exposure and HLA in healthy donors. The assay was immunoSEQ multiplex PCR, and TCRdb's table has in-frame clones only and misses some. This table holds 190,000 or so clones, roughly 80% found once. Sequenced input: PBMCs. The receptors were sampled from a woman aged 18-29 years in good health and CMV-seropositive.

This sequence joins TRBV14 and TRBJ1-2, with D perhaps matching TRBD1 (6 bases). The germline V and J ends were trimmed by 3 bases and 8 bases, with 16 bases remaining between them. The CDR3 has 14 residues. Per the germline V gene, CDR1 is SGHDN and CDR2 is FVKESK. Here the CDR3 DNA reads TGTGCCAGCAGCCAGGGTGGACAGAGTATCGGCTACACCTTC. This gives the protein CASSQGGQSIGYTF.

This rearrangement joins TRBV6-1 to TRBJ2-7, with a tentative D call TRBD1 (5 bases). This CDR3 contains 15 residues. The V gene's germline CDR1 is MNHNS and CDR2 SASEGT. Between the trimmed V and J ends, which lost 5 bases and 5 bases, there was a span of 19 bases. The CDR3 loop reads CASSNPTALPHEQYF. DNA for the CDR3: TGTGCCAGCAGTAATCCGACAGCCCTTCCCCACGAGCAGTACTTC.

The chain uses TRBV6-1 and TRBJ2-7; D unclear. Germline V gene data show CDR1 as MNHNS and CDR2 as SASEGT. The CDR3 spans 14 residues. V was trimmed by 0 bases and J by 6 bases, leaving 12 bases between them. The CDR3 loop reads CASSEALLAREQYF. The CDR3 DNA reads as TGTGCCAGCAGTGAAGCGCTTCTGGCTCGCGAGCAGTACTTC.

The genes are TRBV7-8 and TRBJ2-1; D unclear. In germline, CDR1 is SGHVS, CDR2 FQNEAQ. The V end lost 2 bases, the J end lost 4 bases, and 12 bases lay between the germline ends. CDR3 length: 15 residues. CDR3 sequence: CASSLYTGLYNEQFF. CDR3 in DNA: TGTGCCAGCAGCTTATACACGGGTTTATACAATGAGCAGTTCTTC. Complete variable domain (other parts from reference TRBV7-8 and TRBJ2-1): GAGVSQSPRYKVAKRGQDVALRCDPISGHVSLFWYQQALGQGPEFLTYFQNEAQLDKSGLPSDRFFAERPEGSVSTLKIQRTQQEDSAVYLCASSLYTGLYNEQFFGPGTRLTVL.

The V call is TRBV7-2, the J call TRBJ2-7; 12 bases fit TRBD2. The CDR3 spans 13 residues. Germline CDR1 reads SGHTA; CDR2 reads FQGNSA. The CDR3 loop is CASSFGLAGILMV. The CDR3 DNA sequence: TGTGCCAGCAGCTTCGGACTAGCGGGAATCCTAATGGTC.

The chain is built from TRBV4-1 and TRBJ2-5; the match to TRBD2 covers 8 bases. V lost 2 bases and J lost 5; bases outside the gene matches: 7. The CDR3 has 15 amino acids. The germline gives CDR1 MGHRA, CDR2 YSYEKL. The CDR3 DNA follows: TGCGCCAGCAGCCAACTGGGACTAGAGTACGAGACCCAGTACTTC. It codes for CASSQLGLEYETQYF.

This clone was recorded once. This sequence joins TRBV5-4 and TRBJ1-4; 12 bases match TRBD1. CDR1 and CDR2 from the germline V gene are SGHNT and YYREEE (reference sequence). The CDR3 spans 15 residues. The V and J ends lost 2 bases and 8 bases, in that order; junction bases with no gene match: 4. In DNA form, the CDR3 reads TGTGCCAGCAGCTTAACCGGGACAGGGGGCGAAAAACTGTTTTTT. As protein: CASSLTGTGGEKLFF.